The 8 T cell receptor beta chains reported below all come from one sample, sequenced in a study of T cells expressing NK-cell markers (dated by TCRdb to 2019 to 2021). Library creation used 5' RACE. Reads for this sample came from an Illumina HiSeq 2000. TCRdb reprocessed the public reads and reports one entry per CDR3 protein sequence, without DNA. The record for this sample contains under 3,500 distinct CDR3 sequences. The ten largest make up 70% to 90% of the sample. Input material: blood T cells: a sorted CD56 or NKG2C T cell subset, CD4+ or CD8+ T cells, or bulk PBMC T cells (not recorded which). These receptors were taken from a man between 18 and 69 years old in good health.

This chain connects TRBV6-5 to TRBJ1-3. The CDR3 sequence is 14 residues long. Germline CDR1 reads MNHEY; CDR2 reads SVGAGI. Here the CDR3 reads CASSYATGGNTIYF.

The J gene is TRBJ2-5, the V gene TRBV12-3 or TRBV12-4; the D call from TCRdb, TRBD2, cannot be confirmed without DNA. The CDR3 has 16 amino acids. The CDR3 protein is CASSFRLAGGRETQYF.

The rearrangement joins TRBV4-2 to TRBJ1-4; TCRdb designates TRBD1, a call that cannot be tested without DNA. Germline CDR1 reads LGHNA; CDR2 reads YNFKEQ. This CDR3 is built from 17 residues. The CDR3 sequence is CASSQDRSTGINEKLFF.

The chain employs TRBV4-2 and TRBJ2-3; TCRdb picks TRBD2, but there is no DNA to check that call. Germline lookup yields CDR1 LGHNA and CDR2 YNFKEQ. There are 17 residues in the CDR3. CDR3 sequence: CASSRPPSGRARDTQYF.

This sequence joins TRBV7-2 and TRBJ1-2; checking the TCRdb D call of TRBD1 is not possible without DNA. CDR3 length: 15 residues. Germline V gene data show CDR1 as SGHTA and CDR2 as FQGNSA. The CDR3 here is CASSPGPRGGYGYTF. Full variable domain (missing parts from reference TRBV7-2 and TRBJ1-2): GAGVSQSPSNKVTEKGKDVELRCDPISGHTALYWYRQSLGQGLEFLIYFQGNSAPDKSGLPSDRFSAERTGGSVSTLTIQRTQQEDSAVYLCASSPGPRGGYGYTFGSGTRLTVV.

This chain connects TRBV20-1 to TRBJ2-5; TCRdb proposes TRBD1, but this gene call is untestable without DNA. CDR3 length: 18 residues. CDR1 DFQATT and CDR2 SNEGSKA come from the germline V gene (reference sequence). The CDR3: CSALFPLLGDRSQETQYF.

The chain is built from TRBV5-1 and TRBJ2-1; TCRdb's D gene call, TRBD2, goes unchecked for lack of DNA. This CDR3 is built from 14 residues. The germline V gene has CDR1 SGHRS and CDR2 YFSETQ. CDR3: CASSSRGEGNEQFF.

The rearrangement joins TRBV12-3 or TRBV12-4 to TRBJ2-3; TCRdb calls TRBD1, which cannot be checked without DNA. This CDR3 comprises 15 residues. This CDR3 is CASTPAGARTDTQYF.